These 32 T cell receptor beta chains share one sample of origin, sequenced in a study of blood T cell repertoires in COVID-19. Some clones are missing from TCRdb's copy, which holds only in-frame ones; the method was immunoSEQ multiplex PCR. Of about 59,000 clones in the sample, over 75% are singletons; the top ten hold roughly 10%. The source material was peripheral blood. All receptors come from a human donor in a cohort sampled during active COVID-19.

This rearrangement joins TRBV27 to TRBJ1-2; a possible D gene is TRBD1 (5 bases). The CDR3 length is 15 residues. Deletions cut 6 bases from V and 7 bases from J, with 21 bases between. CDR1 is MNHEY, CDR2 SMNVEV, per germline (reference sequence). The DNA for the CDR3 is TGTGCCAGCAGCCCGGGTGGGGCCCCAGTTGGTGGCTACACCTTC. It encodes CASSPGGAPVGGYTF.

The table lists this clone with a count of one. The genes are TRBV19 and TRBJ2-1, with 10 positions matching TRBD2. The germline V gene encodes CDR1 LNHDA and CDR2 SQIVND (reference sequence). The CDR3 runs 13 residues. The V gene end was trimmed by 4 bases and the J gene end by 7 bases; junction bases not matched to a gene: 1. The CDR3 spells CASSTTSGNEQFF. In DNA form, the CDR3 reads TGTGCCAGTAGTACGACTAGCGGGAATGAGCAGTTCTTC.

The sample holds a few counts of this clone. The V and J genes are TRBV7-2 and TRBJ2-5, with 9 bases fitting TRBD2. The CDR3 is made up of 16 amino acids. Unmatched junction bases numbered 11, after V lost 4 bases and J lost 5 bases. CDR1 SGHTA and CDR2 FQGNSA come from the germline V gene. The CDR3 region is CASSSSGTGGGETQYF. In DNA, the CDR3 is TGTGCCAGCAGCTCTAGCGGGACGGGCGGAGGGGAGACCCAGTACTTC.

The chain recombines TRBV27 with TRBJ2-2; the D is unclear. This CDR3 is 12 amino acids long. CDR1 MNHEY and CDR2 SMNVEV come from the germline V gene (reference sequence). V was trimmed by 6 bases and J by 7 bases, leaving 9 bases between them. The CDR3 DNA reads as TGTGCCAGCAGCCTAGGTGGCGGGGAGCTGTTTTTT. Residues: CASSLGGGELFF.

The J gene is TRBJ2-1, the V gene TRBV7-2; D is perhaps TRBD1 (5 bases). Germline CDR1 is SGHTA and CDR2 is FQGNSA. This CDR3 has 15 amino acids. V gave up 2 bases and J gave up 8 bases, with 16 bases separating them. CDR3 sequence reads: CASSLQGKVVDEQFF. The CDR3 DNA is TGTGCCAGCAGCTTACAGGGTAAGGTGGTCGATGAGCAGTTCTTC.

The count of this clone is one. The V gene is TRBV9, the J gene TRBJ2-1; D is possibly TRBD2 (5 bases). V shed 0 bases and J shed 6 bases, with 13 bases lying between them. The CDR3 totals 15 residues. CDR1 is SGDLS and CDR2 is YYNGEE in the germline V gene. The CDR3 DNA reads as TGTGCCAGCAGCGTAGGTTCGGGGTCACTCAATGAGCAGTTCTTC. Translated, it gives CASSVGSGSLNEQFF.

There are a few counts of this clone. The chain links TRBV7-9 to TRBJ1-1; tentative D call: TRBD1 (6 bases). Germline assignment: CDR1 SEHNR and CDR2 FQNEAQ (reference sequence). V dropped 5 bases and J dropped 4 bases, with 17 bases sitting between them. The CDR3 consists of 15 residues. CDR3 sequence reads: CASSQQGGRITEAFF. Written as DNA, the CDR3 is TGTGCCAGCAGCCAACAGGGTGGTCGAATCACTGAAGCTTTCTTT.

The V and J genes are TRBV20-1 and TRBJ1-1, with 8 bases aligning to TRBD1. The ends lost 3 bases at V and 0 bases at J; junction bases unmatched: 3. Germline values: CDR1 DFQATT, CDR2 SNEGSKA (reference sequence). The CDR3 is 14 amino acids. CDR3 amino acids: CSASQGAMNTEAFF. In DNA form, the CDR3 reads TGCAGTGCTAGTCAGGGGGCCATGAACACTGAAGCTTTCTTT.

This clone was counted a few times. CDR3 region: CASSFETTGGNTEAFF. The CDR3 coding sequence is TGTGCCAGCAGTTTTGAAACGACAGGAGGTAACACTGAAGCTTTCTTT. This chain joins TRBV27 and TRBJ1-1, with a tentative D call TRBD1 (6 bases). V gave up 3 bases and J gave up 2 bases, with 16 bases separating them. The CDR3 has 16 amino acids. Germline V gene sequence: CDR1 MNHEY, CDR2 SMNVEV (reference sequence).

V gene TRBV5-1 combines with J gene TRBJ2-1; the match to TRBD2 covers 9 bases. Per the germline V gene, CDR1 is SGHRS and CDR2 is YFSETQ. This CDR3 region has 16 residues. V was clipped by 4 bases and J by 7 bases; unmatched bases: 12. The CDR3 is CASSMGTSLTGNEQFF. CDR3 coding DNA: TGCGCCAGCAGCATGGGGACTAGCCTCACCGGGAATGAGCAGTTCTTC.

This chain connects TRBV5-1 to TRBJ2-5, with 7 nucleotides matching TRBD2. Germline values: CDR1 SGHRS, CDR2 YFSETQ. The CDR3 spans 13 residues. V lost 5 bases to trimming and J lost 4 bases; unmatched junction nucleotides: 5. The CDR3 nucleotides read TGCGCCAGCAGGGGCGGGGAGGGAGAGACCCAGTACTTC. This sequence encodes CASRGGEGETQYF.

The V gene is TRBV4-2, the J gene TRBJ2-7; TRBD2 is a possible D gene (6 bases). Germline CDR1 is LGHNA and CDR2 is YNFKEQ. The CDR3 totals 14 residues. V was pared by 1 base and J by 2 bases, with 9 bases between. The CDR3 bases are TGTGCCAGCAGCCAAGGGGAGGTTCCCTACGAGCAGTACTTC. Its translation is CASSQGEVPYEQYF.

The chain has TRBV7-8 and TRBJ2-4; tentative D call: TRBD2 (6 bases). Trimming pared 3 bases from V and 4 bases from J, leaving 19 bases between. From germline, CDR1 is SGHVS and CDR2 FQNEAQ. CDR3 length: 17 residues. DNA of the CDR3: TGTGCCAGCAGCTTCGGCGGGACGGCCGGTTTAAAAAACATTCAGTACTTC. It specifies CASSFGGTAGLKNIQYF.

The V and J genes are TRBV11-2 and TRBJ1-1; D unresolved. V was shortened by 5 bases and J by 0 bases, with 13 bases between the two germline ends. Germline lookup yields CDR1 SGHAT and CDR2 FQNNGV. The CDR3 length is 15 residues. The CDR3 is CASSPPGSMNTEAFF. In DNA, the CDR3 is TGTGCCAGCAGCCCGCCAGGTAGTATGAACACTGAAGCTTTCTTT.

V and J are TRBV28 and TRBJ1-2; TRBD1 matches 8 bases. There are 15 residues in the CDR3. The V gene's germline CDR1 is MDHEN and CDR2 SYDVKM. Trimming at V came to 6 bases and at J to 4 bases, leaving 10 bases not matched to a gene. Written as DNA, the CDR3 is TGTGCCAGCAGGGGGTGGGACAGGACTCTCTATGGCTACACCTTC. It yields the protein CASRGWDRTLYGYTF.

This clone occurred once. This may be a read error: a much more frequent sequence differs by one nucleotide. The chain couples TRBV5-5 to TRBJ1-5, with D possibly being TRBD1 (6 bases). The CDR3 is 13 amino acids. Trimming took 3 bases from V and 9 from J, leaving 13 bases between them. Looked up from germline, CDR1 is SGHKS and CDR2 is YYEKEE (reference sequence). CDR3 sequence: CASSYTGTRPQHF. CDR3 nucleotide sequence: TGTGCCAGCAGCTATACAGGGACGAGGCCCCAGCATTTT.

The genes are TRBV11-1 and TRBJ2-7; D remains ambiguous. Germline loops: CDR1 SGHAT, CDR2 FQDESV (reference sequence). The CDR3 totals 15 residues. V was cut by 1 base and J by 0 bases, with 10 bases left in between. CDR3 coding DNA: TGTGCCAGCAGCTTAGTTAGCTCTCCCTCCTACGAGCAGTACTTC. Translation gives CASSLVSSPSYEQYF.

The CDR3 DNA sequence: TGTGCCAGTAGTTGGTCAGGCAACGGCTACACCTTC. Protein sequence: CASSWSGNGYTF. The rearrangement joins TRBV19 to TRBJ1-2, with unresolved D. Trimming stripped 5 bases from V and 8 bases from J, with 12 bases between. CDR1 is LNHDA and CDR2 is SQIVND in the germline V gene (reference sequence). This CDR3 has 12 residues.

In this sample, this clone turned up a few times. V is TRBV9 and J is TRBJ2-2; 12 bases align to TRBD2. In germline, CDR1 is SGDLS, CDR2 YYNGEE. Germline trimming cut 4 bases from V and 6 bases from J; bases unmatched to any gene: 10. This CDR3 is built from 17 residues. The CDR3, as DNA: TGTGCCAGCAGCTCACTAGCGGGAGGAGTGCTGGCCGGGGAGCTGTTTTTT. Translated: CASSSLAGGVLAGELFF.

The chain combines TRBV6-2 or TRBV6-3 with TRBJ2-1; 10 bases are a match to TRBD2. The junction had 9 bases not matched to a gene; V was cut back by 3 bases and J by 10 bases. The CDR3 runs to 15 residues. Germline V gives CDR1 MNHEY, CDR2 SVGEGT. CDR3 nucleotide sequence: TGTGCCAGCAGTTATGGTCTAGCGGGAGCTGAGGAGCAGTTCTTC. It encodes CASSYGLAGAEEQFF.

The chain combines TRBV5-6 with TRBJ1-5, with 7 bases fitting TRBD1. Germline values: CDR1 SGHDT, CDR2 YYEEEE. The V and J ends lost 4 bases and 2 bases, in that order; junction bases with no gene match: 6. The CDR3 contains 15 residues. The DNA for the CDR3 is TGTGCCAGCAGCCACCTCGGACAGGGCAATCAGCCCCAGCATTTT. It translates to CASSHLGQGNQPQHF. Complete variable domain (other parts from reference TRBV5-6 and TRBJ1-5): DAGVTQSPTHLIKTRGQQVTLRCSPKSGHDTVSWYQQALGQGPQFIFQYYEEEERQRGNFPDRFSGHQFPNYSSELNVNALLLGDSALYLCASSHLGQGNQPQHFGDGTRLSIL.

The chain uses TRBV4-2 and TRBJ2-5; 7 nucleotides align to TRBD2. This CDR3 has 16 amino acids. Per germline, CDR1 LGHNA and CDR2 YNFKEQ. Trimming took 4 bases from V and 2 from J; bases not matched to a gene: 10. Here the CDR3 reads CASSPVGGDLQETQYF. Written as DNA, the CDR3 is TGTGCCAGCAGCCCTGTGGGGGGGGACCTTCAAGAGACCCAGTACTTC.

The V call is TRBV20-1, the J call TRBJ2-3; D gene unclear. V was shortened by 6 bases and J by 5 bases, with 9 bases between the two germline ends. Germline values: CDR1 DFQATT, CDR2 SNEGSKA (reference sequence). The CDR3 extends over 11 amino acids. As DNA, the CDR3 is TGCAGTGCGGAAGACAAAGATACGCAGTATTTT. Translated, it gives CSAEDKDTQYF.

The chain combines TRBV9 with TRBJ1-4, with 8 bases identical to TRBD1. The germline V gene encodes CDR1 SGDLS and CDR2 YYNGEE. This CDR3 has 15 residues. V was clipped by 4 bases and J by 4 bases; unmatched bases: 6. The CDR3 bases are TGTGCCAGCAGCACAACTGACAGGGGTAATGAAAAACTGTTTTTT. Translating it yields CASSTTDRGNEKLFF.

V gene TRBV9 combines with J gene TRBJ1-2, with TRBD1 matching 7 bases. The junction had 9 bases not matched to a gene; V was cut back by 4 bases and J by 0 bases. This CDR3 has 16 residues. The germline CDR1 and CDR2 sequences are SGDLS and YYNGEE. The DNA of the CDR3 is TGTGCCAGCAGCCAAGGACAGGAGCCTACTAACTATGGCTACACCTTC. It translates to CASSQGQEPTNYGYTF.

The DNA of the CDR3 is TGTGCCTGGAAGGGACAGTTAAACACTGAAGCTTTCTTT. Encoded protein: CAWKGQLNTEAFF. The chain couples TRBV30 to TRBJ1-1; 7 bases align to TRBD1. Germline V gene lookup returns CDR1 GTSNPN and CDR2 SVGIG (reference sequence). Trimming cost V 4 bases and J 2 bases; bases outside gene matches: 4. The CDR3 totals 13 residues.

The rearrangement links TRBV7-2 to TRBJ2-7; the D gene is possibly TRBD2 (6 bases). This CDR3 has 14 amino acids. V was trimmed by 4 bases and J by 0 bases, leaving 10 bases between them. CDR1 is SGHTA and CDR2 is FQGNSA in the germline V gene. CDR3 amino acids: CASSYRTTSYEQYF. Here the CDR3 DNA reads TGTGCCAGCAGCTACCGGACTACCTCCTACGAGCAGTACTTC.

This chain links TRBV15 with TRBJ2-2; 7 positions agree with TRBD1. V shed 0 bases, J shed 1 base, and the junction held 5 bases outside the gene matches. The CDR3 consists of 17 residues. Germline V gene data show CDR1 as LNHNV and CDR2 as YYDKDF (reference sequence). CDR3 nucleotides: TGTGCCACCAGCAGAGATAGGAGGACAGGGAACACCGGGGAGCTGTTTTTT. Protein: CATSRDRRTGNTGELFF.

This clone appeared once. The J gene is TRBJ2-5, the V gene TRBV4-2; the match to TRBD1 covers 10 bases. The germline CDR1 and CDR2 sequences are LGHNA and YNFKEQ. This CDR3 contains 16 residues. Trimming at V came to 4 bases and at J to 4 bases, leaving 9 bases not matched to a gene. CDR3 sequence: CASSLRDRGGGETQYF. CDR3 bases: TGTGCCAGCAGCCTAAGGGACAGGGGAGGAGGAGAGACCCAGTACTTC.

The chain couples TRBV18 to TRBJ1-1; 9 bases match TRBD1. CDR3 length: 14 residues. CDR1 is KGHSH and CDR2 is LQKENI in the germline V gene. Trimming at V came to 9 bases and at J to 5 bases, leaving 10 bases not matched to a gene. The CDR3 DNA is TGTGCCAGTCGCACACAGGGGGCGCGAACTGAAGCTTTCTTT. Translation gives CASRTQGARTEAFF.

V and J are TRBV27 and TRBJ1-2; a weak D match, TRBD1 (6 bases). The CDR3 extends over 13 amino acids. Germline V gives CDR1 MNHEY, CDR2 SMNVEV (reference sequence). The ends were cut back, 6 bases at V and 9 bases at J, with 17 bases in the middle. CDR3 in DNA: TGTGCCAGCAGAGATGGACAGTCGAGACGCTACACCTTC. Its protein is CASRDGQSRRYTF.

The chain couples TRBV10-3 to TRBJ2-7; 7 nucleotides align to TRBD2. Trimming at V came to 3 bases and at J to 7 bases, leaving 3 bases not matched to a gene. Germline V gene lookup returns CDR1 ENHRY and CDR2 SYGVKD. The CDR3 spans 12 residues. CDR3 protein: CAISEGRAEQYF. The DNA of the CDR3 is TGTGCCATCAGTGAAGGGAGGGCGGAGCAGTACTTC.